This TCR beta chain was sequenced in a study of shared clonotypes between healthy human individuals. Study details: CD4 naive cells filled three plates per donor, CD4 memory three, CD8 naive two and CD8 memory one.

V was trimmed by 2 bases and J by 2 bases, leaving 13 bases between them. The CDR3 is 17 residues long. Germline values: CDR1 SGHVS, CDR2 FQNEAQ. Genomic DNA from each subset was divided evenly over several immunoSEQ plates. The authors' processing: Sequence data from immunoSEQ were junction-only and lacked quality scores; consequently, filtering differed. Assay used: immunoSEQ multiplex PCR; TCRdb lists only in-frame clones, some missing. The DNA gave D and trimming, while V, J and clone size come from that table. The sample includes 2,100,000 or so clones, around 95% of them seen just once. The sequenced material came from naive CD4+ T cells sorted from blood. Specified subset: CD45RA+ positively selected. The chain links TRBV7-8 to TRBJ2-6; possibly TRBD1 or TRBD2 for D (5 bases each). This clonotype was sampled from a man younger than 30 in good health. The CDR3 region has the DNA TGTGCCAGCAGCTTATTTCCGGGACCAACTGGGGCCAACGTCCTGACTTTC. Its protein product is CASSLFPGPTGANVLTF.